The clone carrying this T cell receptor (beta chain) has at least ten counts. The sample belongs to a study of early T cells in non-severe SARS-CoV-2 infection. Study at large: From unsorted whole blood, bulk RNA was sequenced, and the chains remained unpaired.

One entry per CDR3 protein results from TCRdb running MiXCR on the 5' RACE reads. The sample carries about 48,000 distinct CDR3 sequences, roughly 6.2% recorded once. The germline V gene has CDR1 SGHVS and CDR2 FQNEAQ. The CDR3 loop spans 13 amino acids. The germline V and J ends were trimmed by 1 base and 7 bases, with 8 bases remaining between them. The starting material was whole blood, obtained at baseline. The V and J genes are TRBV7-8 and TRBJ2-1; D uncertain. The clonotype was recovered from an adult who was a healthcare worker with PCR-confirmed SARS-CoV-2 infection or an uninfected control (not recorded which). CDR3 in amino acids: CASSLGPRNEQFF. CDR3 DNA: TGTGCCAGCAGCTTAGGACCCCGAAATGAGCAGTTCTTC.